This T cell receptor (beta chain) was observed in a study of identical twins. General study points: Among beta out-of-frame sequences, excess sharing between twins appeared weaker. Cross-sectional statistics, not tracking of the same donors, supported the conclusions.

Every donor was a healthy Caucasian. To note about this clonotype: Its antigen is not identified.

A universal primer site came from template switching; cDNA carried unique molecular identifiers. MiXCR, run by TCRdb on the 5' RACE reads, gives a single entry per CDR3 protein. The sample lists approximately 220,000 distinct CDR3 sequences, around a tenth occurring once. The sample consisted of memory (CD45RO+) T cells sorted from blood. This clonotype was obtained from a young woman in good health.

The CDR3 is CSARPGQGRGVGQETQYF. The CDR3 bases are TGCAGTGCCCGACCCGGACAGGGGAGGGGAGTTGGGCAAGAGACCCAGTACTTC. The gene calls are TRBV20-1 and TRBJ2-5; 9 bases are a match to TRBD1. Germline V CDR1 and CDR2: DFQATT, SNEGSKA (reference sequence). The trim removed 6 bases at V and 2 bases at J, leaving 19 bases unmatched. The CDR3 consists of 18 residues.